This TCR beta chain was recorded in a study of T cell responses to AZD1222 COVID-19 vaccine. Clones were read by immunoSEQ multiplex PCR, and TCRdb kept only the in-frame ones, dropping some. The data show some 130,000 clones, approximately 93% seen once. This CDR3 has 13 amino acids. V was clipped by 5 bases and J by 4 bases, with 11 bases between them. The germline V gene has CDR1 MNHEY and CDR2 SVGAGI. This receptor was obtained from an adult in good health. The V call is TRBV6-5, the J call TRBJ1-2, with D possibly matching TRBD1 (6 bases). The specimen was peripheral blood, collected on day 0 of AZD1222 vaccination. CDR3 amino acids: CASSTGGGYGYTF. Written as DNA, the CDR3 is TGTGCCAGCAGTACCGGAGGGGGCTATGGCTACACCTTC.